This entry lists 23 T cell receptor beta chains sequenced from one sample in a study of OX40 agonist ivuxolimab in advanced cancers. Profiled with immunoSEQ multiplex PCR; TCRdb holds only in-frame clones, not every one. The sample gives 55,000 to 70,000 clones, more than 75% of which show up once; about 4.7% is in the top ten. Here the sequenced sample was CD4+ or CD8+ T cells sorted from blood, taken in a trial of the OX40 agonist ivuxolimab. These receptors were collected from an adult with an advanced solid tumor such as melanoma, head and neck, liver or kidney cancer.

This clone was seen more than once but under ten times. The chain uses TRBV5-1 and TRBJ2-7; D remains unclear. The CDR3 loop spans 14 amino acids. The germline CDR1 and CDR2 sequences are SGHRS and YFSETQ. Trimming took 0 bases from V and 2 from J, leaving 9 bases between them. The CDR3 region is CASSLGPQAYEQYF. CDR3 nucleotides: TGCGCCAGCAGCTTGGGCCCCCAAGCCTACGAGCAGTACTTC.

The chain recombines TRBV6-5 with TRBJ1-2, with a possible D match to TRBD1 (5 bases). Germline V gene data show CDR1 as MNHEY and CDR2 as SVGAGI. Trimming removed 6 bases at V and 1 base at J, with 9 bases between. This CDR3 region has 13 residues. CDR3 nucleotides: TGTGCCAGCAGCTTGACAGTTAACTATGGCTACACCTTC. It translates to CASSLTVNYGYTF.

CDR3 sequence: CASNRELYGYTF. The DNA of the CDR3 is TGTGCCAGCAACAGAGAATTATATGGCTACACCTTC. This chain uses TRBV7-9 with TRBJ1-2, with no clear D. V lost 7 bases to trimming and J lost 5 bases, with 11 bases between them. The CDR3 is made up of 12 amino acids. Germline lookup yields CDR1 SEHNR and CDR2 FQNEAQ (reference sequence).

The V call is TRBV28, the J call TRBJ2-1; 7 bases fit TRBD2. CDR1 is MDHEN and CDR2 is SYDVKM in the germline V gene. The CDR3 is 14 amino acids. With V trimmed by 10 bases and J by 6 bases, 12 bases remained unmatched. DNA of the CDR3: TGTGCCATCATTGGGGGGAGGGCCTCCAATGAGCAGTTCTTC. It translates to CAIIGGRASNEQFF. The complete variable domain, with remaining parts taken from reference TRBV28 and TRBJ2-1, reads DVKVTQSSRYLVKRTGEKVFLECVQDMDHENMFWYRQDPGLGLRLIYFSYDVKMKEKGDIPEGYSVSREKKERFSLILESASTNQTSMYLCAIIGGRASNEQFFGPGTRLTVL.

The chain combines TRBV7-2 with TRBJ2-7, with 7 bases fitting TRBD2. V was clipped by 1 base and J by 3 bases; unmatched bases: 3. This CDR3 is 14 amino acids long. From germline, CDR1 is SGHTA and CDR2 FQGNSA. The CDR3 loop reads CASSLDPSGYEQYF. CDR3 nucleotides: TGTGCCAGCAGCTTAGATCCTAGCGGCTACGAGCAGTACTTC.

This clone was seen only a few times. The V and J genes are TRBV5-1 and TRBJ2-2; tentatively, D is TRBD2 (5 bases). Germline CDR1 and CDR2: SGHRS and YFSETQ. CDR3 length equals 16 residues. V was clipped by 2 bases and J by 1 base, with 12 bases between them. Written as DNA, the CDR3 is TGCGCCAGCAGCTTTCTCCCGACTAAGAACACCGGGGAGCTGTTTTTT. It specifies CASSFLPTKNTGELFF.

The gene calls are TRBV11-3 and TRBJ2-3; the D is unclear. Germline V CDR1 and CDR2: SGHNT, YENEEA. Trimming pared 3 bases from V and 3 bases from J, leaving 7 bases between. The length of the CDR3 is 13 residues. As DNA, the CDR3 is TGTGCCAGCAGCTTCGGCCCTACAGATACGCAGTATTTT. Translating it yields CASSFGPTDTQYF.

V is TRBV11-3 and J is TRBJ2-1, with 10 bases matching TRBD2. Germline V lookup: CDR1 SGHNT, CDR2 YENEEA. With 5 bases clipped from V and 4 bases from J, the junction kept 5 bases outside the gene matches. The CDR3 extends over 15 amino acids. CDR3 in DNA: TGTGCCAGCAGCCCGCTAGCGGGAGAATACAATGAGCAGTTCTTC. It codes for CASSPLAGEYNEQFF.

This chain uses TRBV30 with TRBJ2-3; D call uncertain. Germline CDR1 GTSNPN, CDR2 SVGIG (reference sequence). The CDR3 contains 15 residues. Trimming removed 0 bases at V and 2 bases at J, with 12 bases between. The CDR3 DNA follows: TGTGCCTGGAGTGTACCTGGCCGATACACAGATACGCAGTATTTT. Amino acid sequence: CAWSVPGRYTDTQYF.

The chain joins TRBV5-1 to TRBJ1-1; maybe TRBD1 (5 bases). The CDR3 consists of 14 residues. V lost 7 bases to trimming and J lost 1 base, with 14 bases between them. The germline CDR1 and CDR2 sequences are SGHRS and YFSETQ. This chain's CDR3 is CASLEDTGNTEAFF. The DNA for the CDR3 is TGCGCCAGCCTGGAGGACACAGGGAACACTGAAGCTTTCTTT.

The V and J genes are TRBV10-1 and TRBJ2-1; 7 bases match TRBD2. CDR1 and CDR2 (germline): WNHNN, SYGVQD (reference sequence). The CDR3 runs 15 residues. Trimming at V came to 7 bases and at J to 4 bases, leaving 10 bases not matched to a gene. Written as DNA, the CDR3 is TGCGCCAGCAATGGCCGCGCTAGCGGTTACAATGAGCAGTTCTTC. Translation gives CASNGRASGYNEQFF.

This chain links TRBV6-1 with TRBJ2-1; 12 bases map to TRBD2. Germline V gives CDR1 MNHNS, CDR2 SASEGT. The CDR3 contains 14 residues. V shed 7 bases, J shed 7 bases, and the junction held 5 bases outside the gene matches. CDR3 DNA: TGTGCCAGCAATCTAGCGGGAGGGGGGAATGAGCAGTTCTTC. It yields the protein CASNLAGGGNEQFF.

The chain couples TRBV6-6 to TRBJ2-5; D is unclear. The CDR3 is made up of 10 amino acids. The ends were cut back, 6 bases at V and 5 bases at J, with 4 bases in the middle. The germline V gene has CDR1 MNHNY and CDR2 SVGAGI (reference sequence). The CDR3 nucleotides are TGTGCCAGCAGGGAGGAGACCCAGTACTTC. This codes for CASREETQYF.

This chain links TRBV11-3 with TRBJ2-1; no reliable D call. The CDR3 has 13 residues. Trimming took 4 bases from V and 1 from J, leaving 5 bases between them. In germline, CDR1 is SGHNT, CDR2 YENEEA. The CDR3 loop is CASSSKSYNEQFF. CDR3 nucleotide sequence: TGTGCCAGCAGCTCTAAGTCCTACAATGAGCAGTTCTTC. Filled out from reference TRBV11-3 and TRBJ2-1, the complete variable domain reads EAGVVQSPRYKIIEKKQPVAFWCNPISGHNTLYWYLQNLGQGPELLIRYENEEAVDDSQLPKDRFSAERLKGVDSTLKIQPAELGDSAVYLCASSSKSYNEQFFGPGTRLTVL.

The DNA of the CDR3 is TGTGCCAGCAGCTTCCTTTGGGACAGGGGGCTACAATACAATGAGCAGTTCTTC. Translating gives CASSFLWDRGLQYNEQFF. This chain joins TRBV11-3 and TRBJ2-1; 12 bases map to TRBD1. This CDR3 contains 18 residues. Trimming removed 3 bases from V and 4 bases from J; junction bases left unmatched: 10. Germline V gene data show CDR1 as SGHNT and CDR2 as YENEEA.

The rearrangement links TRBV7-6 to TRBJ2-6; D is unclear. The CDR3 spans 13 residues. Germline V CDR1 and CDR2: SGHVS, FNYEAQ. V shed 0 bases and J shed 3 bases, with 0 bases lying between them. The CDR3 sequence: CASSLAGANVLTF. The DNA for the CDR3 is TGTGCCAGCAGCTTAGCTGGGGCCAACGTCCTGACTTTC.

The CDR3 region is CASSLSGGELFF. DNA of the CDR3: TGTGCCAGCAGTTTAAGTGGCGGGGAGCTGTTTTTT. This chain links TRBV28 with TRBJ2-2; D remains ambiguous. V lost 2 bases and J 7 bases, leaving 5 bases between the germline ends. CDR3 size: 12 residues. Germline-derived CDR1 and CDR2 are MDHEN and SYDVKM. Full variable domain (missing parts from reference TRBV28 and TRBJ2-2): DVKVTQSSRYLVKRTGEKVFLECVQDMDHENMFWYRQDPGLGLRLIYFSYDVKMKEKGDIPEGYSVSREKKERFSLILESASTNQTSMYLCASSLSGGELFFGEGSRLTVL.

V gene TRBV30 combines with J gene TRBJ2-2; weak D call: TRBD1 (5 bases). Germline-derived CDR1 and CDR2 are GTSNPN and SVGIG (reference sequence). The V and J ends lost 2 bases and 7 bases respectively, with 20 bases between them. This CDR3 has 16 residues. CDR3 amino acids: CAWSPKGRTSGGELFF. The CDR3 DNA reads as TGTGCCTGGAGTCCCAAGGGGCGAACGTCGGGCGGGGAGCTGTTTTTT.

The V and J genes are TRBV28 and TRBJ2-3; D is undetermined. This CDR3 contains 12 residues. Germline V gives CDR1 MDHEN, CDR2 SYDVKM. The V gene lost 1 base and the J gene lost 4 bases, with 3 bases spanning the gap. In DNA form, the CDR3 reads TGTGCCAGCAGTTTATACTCAGATACGCAGTATTTT. Encoded protein: CASSLYSDTQYF.

V is TRBV29-1 and J is TRBJ2-7, with unresolved D. Per the germline V gene, CDR1 is SQVTM and CDR2 is ANQGSEA. V lost 5 bases and J 6 bases, leaving 8 bases between the germline ends. The CDR3 spans 10 residues. The CDR3, as DNA: TGCAGCGTTCTAAGTGGCGAGCAGTACTTC. The encoded protein is CSVLSGEQYF.

This chain uses TRBV14 with TRBJ1-4, with D possibly TRBD1 on 5 matching bases. The CDR3 contains 15 residues. V was clipped by 4 bases and J by 6 bases, with 15 bases between them. The germline V gene encodes CDR1 SGHDN and CDR2 FVKESK. As DNA, the CDR3 is TGTGCCAGCAGCCGGGGCGGGGAGGAGTATGAAAAACTGTTTTTT. It encodes CASSRGGEEYEKLFF.

Regarding this clone: Its ends do not fully match the called genes, so a read error is possible. The sample has other DNA sequences that encode this CDR3 too. CDR3 sequence reads: CASSLGPPRDRNEKLFF. The CDR3 DNA sequence: TGTGCCAGCAGCTTGGGGCCCCCCCGGGACAGGAATGAAAAGCTGTTTTTT. The V gene is TRBV13, the J gene TRBJ1-4; TRBD1 agrees at 8 bases. This CDR3 contains 17 residues. Germline V gene lookup returns CDR1 PRHDT and CDR2 FYEKMQ (reference sequence).

The genes are TRBV19 and TRBJ2-1, with TRBD2 as a possible D gene (5 bases). The V gene lost 4 bases and the J gene lost 3 bases, with 13 bases spanning the gap. CDR3 length: 15 amino acids. The germline gives CDR1 LNHDA, CDR2 SQIVND (reference sequence). DNA of the CDR3: TGTGCCAGTAGTAATAAGGGAGCGATCTACAATGAGCAGTTCTTC. This sequence encodes CASSNKGAIYNEQFF.